The present T cell receptor (beta chain) was sequenced within a study of CD8+ T cells in alopecia areata. Sampling of alopecia areata patients yielded lesional scalp punch biopsies as well as peripheral blood. CD4+ and CD8+ T cells were sorted from PBMCs. After isolation, RNA underwent reverse transcription to generate cDNA as the sequencing template. Assay: immunoSEQ multiplex PCR; the TCRdb copy retains only in-frame clones and omits some. Of about 23,000 clones listed, roughly half were seen once; the top ten hold around a third. Details on this clone: Its antigen is as yet unknown.

Study-level points and caveats: Affected scalp, especially in alopecia totalis/universalis, had a higher clonality than normal scalp did. Tissue-resident alphabeta T cells belonging to normal skin likewise get sequenced within scalp specimens.

Input material: NKG2D-high CD8+ T cells sorted from blood. This receptor was obtained from a human donor with alopecia areata.

The CDR3 DNA reads as TGTGCCAGCAGTTACAGGAATTCGAACACTGAAGCTTTCTTT. The encoded protein is CASSYRNSNTEAFF. This sequence joins TRBV28 and TRBJ1-1; D perhaps matches TRBD1 (5 bases). Trimming shortened V by 4 bases and J by 1 base, and 10 bases separated the two germline ends. The CDR3 length is 14 residues. Germline V gene lookup returns CDR1 MDHEN and CDR2 SYDVKM.